Following are 14 T cell receptor beta chains from one sample sequenced in a study of T cell repertoires in cytomegalovirus infection. TCRdb analysed the reads with MiXCR anew, one entry per CDR3 protein. Of about 920,000 distinct CDR3 sequences in the sample, roughly 31% are singletons; the top ten hold 13%. No cognate antigen is known for these TCRs. Sequences were derived from cultured CD8+ T cells from PBMCs, sampled from culture after CMV antigen stimulation. The source of these receptors is a human donor in good health (CMV status not recorded). Some clones in this sample may be carry-over from other donors' samples.

A few counts support this clonotype. The rearrangement links TRBV6-5 to TRBJ2-5, with D unresolved. Germline V gene data show CDR1 as MNHEY and CDR2 as SVGAGI. Trimming removed 6 bases from V and 2 bases from J, with 10 bases in between. The CDR3 has 13 amino acids. CDR3 nucleotides: TGTGCCAGCAGCCATTCCTTTCAAGAGACCCAGTACTTC. Translating it yields CASSHSFQETQYF.

This clonotype was counted many times. This chain links TRBV6-1 with TRBJ2-7; no definite D call. The CDR3 runs to 13 residues. Looked up from germline, CDR1 is MNHNS and CDR2 is SASEGT. The V end lost 6 bases, the J end lost 4 bases, and 13 bases lay between the germline ends. DNA of the CDR3: TGTGCCAGCAGCCCTCGGACGGTTTACGAGCAGTACGTC. This encodes CASSPRTVYEQYV.

The sample holds a few counts of this clonotype. The rearrangement uses TRBV7-9 and TRBJ2-3, with no clear D. Germline assignment: CDR1 SEHNR and CDR2 FQNEAQ (reference sequence). The V end was cut by 5 bases, the J end by 4 bases, with 16 bases between. CDR3 length: 15 residues. The CDR3 DNA sequence: TGTGCCAGCAGCCCCCCCCGGAGTAAGGCAGATACGCAGTATTTT. Protein product: CASSPPRSKADTQYF. Supplemented by reference TRBV7-9 and TRBJ2-3, the full variable domain reads DTGVSQNPRHKITKRGQNVTFRCDPISEHNRLYWYRQTLGQGPEFLTYFQNEAQLEKSRLLSDRFSAERPKGSFSTLEIQRTEQGDSAMYLCASSPPRSKADTQYFGPGTRLTVL.

The chain uses TRBV6-1 and TRBJ2-1; D is uncertain. This CDR3 contains 16 residues. V lost 5 bases to trimming and J lost 0 bases, with 14 bases between them. CDR1 is MNHNS, CDR2 SASEGT, per germline. CDR3 protein: CASSPYSRPSYNEQFF. The CDR3 DNA reads TGTGCCAGCAGTCCCTATTCTAGACCCTCCTACAATGAGCAGTTCTTC.

The rearrangement uses TRBV4-2 and TRBJ1-4; unclear D gene. The V gene lost 0 bases and the J gene lost 8 bases, with 13 bases spanning the gap. CDR3 size: 15 residues. CDR1 and CDR2 (germline): LGHNA, YNFKEQ. The CDR3 DNA is TGTGCCAGCAGCCAAGATCTTCCCCTAGGGGAAAAACTGTTTTTT. It codes for CASSQDLPLGEKLFF.

The chain recombines TRBV6-2 or TRBV6-3 with TRBJ1-1, with TRBD1 matching 8 bases. J gave up 1 base and V 2 bases, and 3 bases lay outside the gene matches. The germline gives CDR1 MNHEY, CDR2 SVGEGT. The CDR3 runs 15 residues. The DNA of the CDR3 is TGTGCCAGCAGTTACGTGGGGACAGGGAACACTGAAGCTTTCTTT. As protein: CASSYVGTGNTEAFF.

The chain has TRBV5-5 and TRBJ2-7; 12 nucleotides line up with TRBD1. J was trimmed by 2 bases and V by 4 bases; bases with no gene match: 4. Germline CDR1 and CDR2: SGHKS and YYEKEE (reference sequence). This CDR3 spans 15 amino acids. The CDR3: CASSQGQGATYEQYF. Here the CDR3 DNA reads TGTGCCAGCAGCCAGGGACAGGGGGCCACCTACGAGCAGTACTTC.

The rearrangement uses TRBV7-6 and TRBJ1-1; D is unresolved. Trimming stripped 5 bases from V and 1 base from J, with 14 bases between. CDR3 length: 15 residues. CDR1 SGHVS and CDR2 FNYEAQ come from the germline V gene. For the CDR3, the DNA is TGTGCCAGCAGCCCCCCGTCGGGAAAGAACACTGAAGCTTTCTTT. It translates to CASSPPSGKNTEAFF.

This clonotype was observed many times. V is TRBV7-9 and J is TRBJ2-1, with 10 bases that match TRBD2. The germline V gene encodes CDR1 SEHNR and CDR2 FQNEAQ (reference sequence). The CDR3 has 18 amino acids. Trimming at V came to 4 bases and at J to 2 bases, leaving 11 bases not matched to a gene. Here the CDR3 DNA reads TGTGCCAGCAGCTGGCGAGCGGGGGGGCCATTTACCTACAATGAGCAGTTCTTC. Translation gives CASSWRAGGPFTYNEQFF.

This rearrangement joins TRBV2 to TRBJ2-5; D remains unclear. This CDR3 region has 14 residues. Germline lookup yields CDR1 SNHLY and CDR2 FYNNEI. V dropped 4 bases and J dropped 3 bases, with 12 bases sitting between them. CDR3 loop: CASSARGPKETQYF. DNA of the CDR3: TGTGCCAGCAGTGCCCGCGGACCTAAAGAGACCCAGTACTTC.

This chain uses TRBV6-2 or TRBV6-3 with TRBJ2-1; D is possibly TRBD1 (5 bases). Germline V gene data show CDR1 as MNHEY and CDR2 as SVGEGT. This CDR3 spans 13 amino acids. Trimming cost V 4 bases and J 7 bases, with 11 bases left between them. The CDR3 nucleotides are TGTGCCAGCAGTTTCCCAGGGTGGAATGAGCAGTTCTTC. Translating it yields CASSFPGWNEQFF.

The chain couples TRBV6-2 or TRBV6-3 to TRBJ2-7; 15 positions match TRBD2. The ends lost 2 bases at V and 0 bases at J; junction bases unmatched: 5. Per the germline V gene, CDR1 is MNHEY and CDR2 is SVGEGT. CDR3 size: 18 residues. CDR3 nucleotides: TGTGCCAGCAGTTACGGACTAGCGGGGGGGACCAGCTCCTACGAGCAGTACGTC. This sequence encodes CASSYGLAGGTSSYEQYV.

The chain employs TRBV11-2 and TRBJ2-7; D is unresolved. The CDR3 is made up of 13 amino acids. Germline CDR1 reads SGHAT; CDR2 reads FQNNGV. The germline V and J ends were trimmed by 2 bases and 2 bases, with 7 bases remaining between them. CDR3 sequence: CASSLMLTYEQYV. The DNA for the CDR3 is TGTGCCAGCAGCTTAATGCTTACCTACGAGCAGTACGTC.

This clonotype has a count of ten or more. This rearrangement joins TRBV12-3 or TRBV12-4 to TRBJ2-6; TRBD1 agrees at 8 bases. The CDR3 runs to 19 residues. V lost 3 bases to trimming and J lost 0 bases; unmatched junction nucleotides: 10. DNA of the CDR3: TGTGCCAGCAGTTTCGCCACCTCAGGGGGCCTCTCTGGGGCCAACGTCCTGACTTTC. As protein: CASSFATSGGLSGANVLTF.